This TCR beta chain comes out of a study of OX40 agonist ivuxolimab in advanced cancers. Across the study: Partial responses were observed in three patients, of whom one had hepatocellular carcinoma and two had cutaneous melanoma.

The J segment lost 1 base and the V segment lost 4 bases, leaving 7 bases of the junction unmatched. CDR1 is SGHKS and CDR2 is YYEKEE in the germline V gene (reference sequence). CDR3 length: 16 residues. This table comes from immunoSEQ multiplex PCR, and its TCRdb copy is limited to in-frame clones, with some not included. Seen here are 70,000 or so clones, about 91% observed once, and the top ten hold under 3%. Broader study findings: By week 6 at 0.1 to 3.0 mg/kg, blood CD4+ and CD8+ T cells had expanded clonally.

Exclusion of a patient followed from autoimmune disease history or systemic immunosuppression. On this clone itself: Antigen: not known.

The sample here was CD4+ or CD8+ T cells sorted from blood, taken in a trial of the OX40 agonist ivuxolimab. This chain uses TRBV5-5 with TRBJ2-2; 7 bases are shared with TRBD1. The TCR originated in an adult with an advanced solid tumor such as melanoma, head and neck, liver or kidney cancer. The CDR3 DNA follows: TGTGCCAGCAGCACCCAACAGGGGTGGAACACCGGGGAGCTGTTTTTT. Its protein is CASSTQQGWNTGELFF.